This is a list of T cell receptor beta chains from one sample in a study of cytomegalovirus exposure and HLA in healthy donors. The method was immunoSEQ multiplex PCR; TCRdb's version includes in-frame clones alone and lacks a portion of them. The sample lists fewer than 140,000 clones, roughly 80% occurring once. The source material was PBMCs. The receptors derive from a man in his forties or fifties in good health and CMV-seronegative. CDR3s include the opening cysteine and the closing phenylalanine or tryptophan. The order of the fields is clone size, J gene, D gene, V gene, CDR3 DNA, CDR3 protein. The D gene is left open where the match is weak. Only some rows state a clone size, as once, few, many or a class for expanded clones.

-,TRBJ1-6,-,TRBV30,TGTGCCTGGAGCCTTGGGCGACCTCTCACACCCCTCCACTTT,CAWSLGRPLTPLHF
few,TRBJ2-6,-,TRBV6-1,TGTGCCAGCAGCAAGTCTAGGGGGGCCAACGTCCTGACTTTC,CASSKSRGANVLTF
once,TRBJ1-1,TRBD1,TRBV5-1,TGCGCCAGCAGCTTGGCCGCCGGGACAGGGGCTGAAGCTTTCTTT,CASSLAAGTGAEAFF
-,TRBJ1-3,-,TRBV11-2,TGTGCCAGCAGTAGTCGGGGAGGGGGATCTGGAAACACCATATATTTT,CASSSRGGGSGNTIYF
-,TRBJ1-1,TRBD1,TRBV27,TGTGCCAGCAGTACCCGGGACAGAGGGAACACTGAAGCTTTCTTT,CASSTRDRGNTEAFF
-,TRBJ2-1,TRBD1,TRBV5-1,TGCGCCAGCAGCGTTACCGGGACAGGGACTTACAATGAGCAGTTCTTC,CASSVTGTGTYNEQFF
-,TRBJ2-7,TRBD2,TRBV7-6,TGTGCCAGCGGACGTAGCGGGGGGTCCTACGAGCAGTACTTC,CASGRSGGSYEQYF
once,TRBJ1-3,TRBD1,TRBV5-1,TGCGCCAGCAGCTCGGGGACAGGAGTCTCTGGAAACACCATATATTTT,CASSSGTGVSGNTIYF
few,TRBJ2-3,-,TRBV11-3,TGTGCCAGCAGCTTAGTCTTACAAGATACGCAGTATTTT,CASSLVLQDTQYF
once,TRBJ2-2,TRBD1,TRBV4-2,TGTGCCAGCAGCCAAGAGTCTACGCTAGGGGGCGCTAACACCGGGGAGCTGTTTTTT,CASSQESTLGGANTGELFF
-,TRBJ2-3,TRBD2,TRBV5-1,TGCGCCAGCAGCTTGGTGGCGGGGGGAAGTACAGATACGCAGTATTTT,CASSLVAGGSTDTQYF
-,TRBJ2-1,TRBD1,TRBV6-5,TGTGCCAGCAACCGGGACAGCCCAAAGGACAATGAGCAGTTCTTC,CASNRDSPKDNEQFF
-,TRBJ1-2,TRBD1,TRBV5-4,TGTGCCAGCAGCGTCGGGACAGGCGGAAGTTATGGCTACACCTTC,CASSVGTGGSYGYTF
-,TRBJ1-3,-,TRBV5-1,TGCGCCAGCAGCTTAGGAAGGGACAACTCTGGAAACACCATATATTTT,CASSLGRDNSGNTIYF
-,TRBJ1-2,TRBD1,TRBV7-9,TGTGCCAGCAGCGGCTCGGGACAGGGGTATGGCTACACCTTC,CASSGSGQGYGYTF
-,TRBJ1-4,-,TRBV4-2,TGTGCCAGCAGCCCTTATCGGGGAGGAACTAATGAAAAACTGTTTTTT,CASSPYRGGTNEKLFF
-,TRBJ2-1,-,TRBV9,TGTGCCAGCAGCCCCCGGGGCTACAATGAGCAGTTCTTC,CASSPRGYNEQFF
-,TRBJ1-2,-,TRBV18,TGTGCCAGCTCACCTGACTCTAACTATGGCTACACCTTC,CASSPDSNYGYTF
-,TRBJ1-4,TRBD1,TRBV6-6,TGTGCCAGCAGTTACAGGGACAGGGTGGAGAAACTGTTTTTT,CASSYRDRVEKLFF
-,TRBJ1-6,-,TRBV11-2,TGTGCCAGCAGCTTATATTCTCGCCTGACGGGATCACCCCTCCACTTT,CASSLYSRLTGSPLHF
-,TRBJ2-3,-,TRBV5-4,TGTGCCAGCAGCTTGGCTTCTAGCTCCGCAGATACGCAGTATTTT,CASSLASSSADTQYF
-,TRBJ1-5,TRBD1,TRBV5-5,TGTGCCAGCAGCTTAGCAGGGGGCGGCTATAGCAATCAGCCCCAGCATTTT,CASSLAGGGYSNQPQHF
-,TRBJ1-5,-,TRBV5-6,TGTGCCAGCAGCTTCTATCGGGGAAACAATCAGCCCCAGCATTTT,CASSFYRGNNQPQHF